Here is one T cell receptor (beta chain) with its context. Its antigen is not identified. Sequenced by immunoSEQ multiplex PCR; TCRdb stores in-frame clones only, minus some. The sample holds 55,000 to 70,000 clones; roughly four fifths are singletons and the top ten take 4.5%. This sample stems from a study of PD-L1 blockade in urothelial cancer. Looking at the study overall: Male sex and bladder-origin urothelial cancer characterized about 85% of the 29 patients.

CDR3 length: 11 amino acids. V was trimmed by 7 bases and J by 7 bases, leaving 8 bases between them. Germline V gene sequence: CDR1 MDHEN, CDR2 SYDVKM. Study results and limitations: Durable benefit accompanied greater 3-week expansion of tumor-associated blood clones.

The sequencing used PBMCs, collected around atezolizumab (anti-PD-L1) treatment. This TCR came from a man aged 70-80 years with urothelial cancer. The V and J genes are TRBV28 and TRBJ2-1; possibly TRBD2 for D (5 bases). The CDR3 nucleotides are TGTGCCAGCACCACTAGTAATGAGCAGTTCTTC. It specifies CASTTSNEQFF.